Listed here is a single TCR beta chain. The target of this receptor is not known. The record has no base qualities; no much larger clone is one base away. This specimen belongs to a study of PD-1 blockade in classical Hodgkin lymphoma (dated by TCRdb to the early 2020s). A note on the overall study: Nivolumab dosing was 3 mg/kg intravenously every 2 weeks, continuing until either disease progression or unacceptable toxicity. To define a peripheral blood immune signature of response to PD-1 blockade in classical Hodgkin lymphoma, the study combined TCR beta sequencing with CyTOF. Results the study describes overall, beyond this receptor: The study covered only a single clinical trial cohort, and the causes of the repertoire differences, possibly disease activity or prior therapy, were still not defined. Diversity was lower in patients who began nivolumab less than 1 year after ASCT, so these patients were left out of later analyses to avoid confounding by immune reconstitution. Among trial patients, those achieving complete response had baseline diversity similar to that of newly diagnosed patients, while diversity was significantly lower in partial responders and progressors. By C4D1, a significant rise was seen in CD4+ TCR diversity but not in CD8+ TCR diversity (p=0.0027 vs p=0.16), and the rise was most apparent among complete responders (p=0.02). Baseline TCR diversity was reported to be lower in newly diagnosed patients than in healthy donors, and even lower in relapsed/refractory patients.

The time point tag for this specimen amounts to: cycle 2 day 1 (C2D1) of nivolumab. All trial patients had relapsed after autologous stem cell transplantation, with cohorts A, B and C differing in prior brentuximab vedotin exposure. The trial cohort included 50 to 60 patients with relapsed/refractory classical Hodgkin lymphoma, and each patient had a best overall response of complete response, partial response or progressive disease. Single-agent nivolumab was administered to trial patients in the multi-cohort phase II CheckMate 205 trial. An independent review committee assessed best overall response using the 2007 International Working Group response criteria. PBMCs from the trial were collected at three points: immediately before nivolumab initiation (C1D1), and during therapy at cycle 2 day 1 and cycle 4 day 1. Peripheral blood was collected in 8 mL Vacutainer Cell Preparation Tubes, from which PBMCs were isolated by centrifugation and then cryopreserved.

The Qiagen DNeasy kit was used to extract genomic DNA from unsorted PBMCs and from the negatively selected CD4+ and CD8+ fractions. Amplification of TCR beta CDR3 regions was done by immunoSEQ multiplex PCR with primers that anneal to V and J segments. Amplification bias was minimized using a synthetic immune receptor repertoire, and residual bias was removed computationally after sequencing. The paper's processing steps were these. Custom Python scripts were used to quantify repertoire diversity as the Shannon entropy index. Unsorted, CD4+ and CD8+ repertoires were analyzed separately, except in combined analyses where CD4+ and CD8+ sequences were merged in silico. Clonal expansion was defined as a frequency increase of at least 2-fold after treatment compared with C1D1, and clones undetected at baseline were assigned a pseudocount of 0.5. Clones with 0 or 1 copy at C1D1 were defined as singleton clones, while clones with 2 or more copies were defined as non-singleton clones. Clones expanded in unsorted samples were labelled as CD4+, CD8+ or unknown by matching protein sequences in sorted samples from the same patient. Diversity changes from C1D1 to C4D1 were tested in paired samples using Wilcoxon tests. This immuneACCESS table, as held by TCRdb, lists in-frame sequences with V and J called but not all clones. Of the missing ones, under half trace to an unresolved V gene in checked studies; the others have no known cause. That table gives V, J and clone size, and the DNA gave D and trimming. A total of approximately 19,000 clones appear in this sample, about 85% of them only once. The ten top clones hold over 15% of the sample.

The material sequenced was peripheral blood mononuclear cells (PBMCs), taken before the second cycle of nivolumab. This TCR came from a human donor with classical Hodgkin lymphoma.

The nucleotide sequence is TGTGCCAGCAGTGCGCGTTCGGTGAACACTGAAGCTTTCTTT. It encodes CASSARSVNTEAFF. The receptor chain draws on TRBV9 and TRBJ1-1; the D gene cannot be named for sure. The CDR3 has 14 amino acids, counting the end cysteine and phenylalanine. Of the read, only the CDR3 DNA is kept; its 42 bases are in frame from base 1. V lost 5 bases and J lost 0 bases; the stretch between them is 11 bases long. In the germline V gene, CDR1 corresponds to SGDLS and CDR2 to YYNGEE.